This TCR beta chain was observed in a study of human T cells and chemical hapten exposure. Study-wide background: Diphenylcyclopropenone doses were given weekly to the scalps of patients across the roughly 24-week study. Small differences in pooled library volume mainly drove the variation in TCR yields per sample.

This clonotype came up many times. Its matching antigen is unknown. Overall study results and limits: Sensitization with DPC brought no change to TCRs above 1 in 1000 in frequency.

Indicated time point: patch test 1, 2 weeks after DPC sensitization. Indicated treatment: therapeutic diphenylcyclopropenone sensitization with weekly scalp DPC. From the RACE reads, TCRdb called clonotypes with MiXCR, one entry per CDR3 protein. The sample includes tens of thousands of distinct CDR3 sequences, about 9% of them seen just once. The CDR3 spans 18 residues. With 5 bases removed from V and 0 bases from J, the gap between germline ends came to 20 bases. Germline V gives CDR1 MNHEY, CDR2 SMNVEV (reference sequence). Specimen: whole blood, collected in connection with sensitization to the hapten diphenylcyclopropenone (DPC). This sequence was found in a woman in her forties with alopecia areata. Some clones in this sample may be carry-over from other donors' samples. The genes are TRBV27 and TRBJ2-1, with a tentative D call TRBD2 (5 bases). CDR3 sequence reads: CASSPRPPTRHSYNEQFF. The CDR3, as DNA: TGTGCCAGCAGTCCCCGACCACCTACTAGACACTCCTACAATGAGCAGTTCTTC.